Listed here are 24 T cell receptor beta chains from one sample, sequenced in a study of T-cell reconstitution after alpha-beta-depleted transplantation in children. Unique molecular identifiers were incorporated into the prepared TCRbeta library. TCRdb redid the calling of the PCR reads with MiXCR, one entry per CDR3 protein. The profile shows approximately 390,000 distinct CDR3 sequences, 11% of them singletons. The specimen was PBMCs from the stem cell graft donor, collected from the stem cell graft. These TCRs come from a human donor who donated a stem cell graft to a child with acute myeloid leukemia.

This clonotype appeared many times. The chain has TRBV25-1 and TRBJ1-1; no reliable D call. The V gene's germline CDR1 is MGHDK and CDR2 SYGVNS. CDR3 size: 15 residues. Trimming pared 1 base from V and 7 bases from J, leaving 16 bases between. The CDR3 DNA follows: TGTGCCAGCAGTGAATCTTGGGTGGACTCGGGTGAAGCTTTCTTT. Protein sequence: CASSESWVDSGEAFF.

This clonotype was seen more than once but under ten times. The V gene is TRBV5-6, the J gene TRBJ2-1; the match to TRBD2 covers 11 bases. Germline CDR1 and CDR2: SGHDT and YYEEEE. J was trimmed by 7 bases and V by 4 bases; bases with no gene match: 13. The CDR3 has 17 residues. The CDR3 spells CASSLERSGRAGNEQFF. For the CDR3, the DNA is TGTGCCAGCAGCCTGGAACGTAGCGGGAGGGCCGGGAATGAGCAGTTCTTC. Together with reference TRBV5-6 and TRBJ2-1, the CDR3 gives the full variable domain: DAGVTQSPTHLIKTRGQQVTLRCSPKSGHDTVSWYQQALGQGPQFIFQYYEEEERQRGNFPDRFSGHQFPNYSSELNVNALLLGDSALYLCASSLERSGRAGNEQFFGPGTRLTVL.

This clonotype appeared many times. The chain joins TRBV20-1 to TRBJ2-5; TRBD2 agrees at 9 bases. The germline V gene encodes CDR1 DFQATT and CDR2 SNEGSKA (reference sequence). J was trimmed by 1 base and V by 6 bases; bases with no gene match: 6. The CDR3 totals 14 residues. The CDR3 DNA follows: TGCAGTGCCATCGGACTAGCGAGCCAAGAGACCCAGTACTTC. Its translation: CSAIGLASQETQYF.

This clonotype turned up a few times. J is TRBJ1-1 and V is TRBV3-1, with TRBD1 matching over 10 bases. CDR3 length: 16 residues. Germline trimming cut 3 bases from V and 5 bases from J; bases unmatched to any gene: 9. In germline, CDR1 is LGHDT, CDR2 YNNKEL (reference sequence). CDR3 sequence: CASSHAPGQGRTEAFF. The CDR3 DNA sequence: TGTGCCAGCAGCCACGCCCCGGGACAGGGGAGGACTGAAGCTTTCTTT.

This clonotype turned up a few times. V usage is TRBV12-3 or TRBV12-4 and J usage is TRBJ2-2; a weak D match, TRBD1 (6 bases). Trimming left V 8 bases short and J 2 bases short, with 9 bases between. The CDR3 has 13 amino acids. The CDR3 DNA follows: TGTGCCAGCCCGGACAGTAACACCGGGGAGCTGTTTTTT. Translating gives CASPDSNTGELFF.

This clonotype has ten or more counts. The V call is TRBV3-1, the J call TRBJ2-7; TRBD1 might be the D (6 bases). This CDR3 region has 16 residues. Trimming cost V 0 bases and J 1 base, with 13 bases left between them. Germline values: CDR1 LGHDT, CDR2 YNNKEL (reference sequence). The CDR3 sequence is CASSQDTGTGSYEQYF. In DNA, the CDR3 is TGTGCCAGCAGCCAAGATACAGGGACGGGGTCCTACGAGCAGTACTTC.

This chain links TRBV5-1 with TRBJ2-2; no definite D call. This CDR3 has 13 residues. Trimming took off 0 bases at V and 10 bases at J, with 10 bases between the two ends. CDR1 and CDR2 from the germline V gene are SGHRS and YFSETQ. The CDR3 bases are TGCGCCAGCAGCTTGGTTGGCGGAGAGGAGCTGTTTTTT. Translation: CASSLVGGEELFF.

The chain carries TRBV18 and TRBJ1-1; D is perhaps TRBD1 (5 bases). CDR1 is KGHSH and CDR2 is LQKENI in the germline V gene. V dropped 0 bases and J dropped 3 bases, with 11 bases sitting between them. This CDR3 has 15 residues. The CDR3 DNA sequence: TGTGCCAGCTCACCACCGAGCCAGGGATACACTGAAGCTTTCTTT. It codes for CASSPPSQGYTEAFF.

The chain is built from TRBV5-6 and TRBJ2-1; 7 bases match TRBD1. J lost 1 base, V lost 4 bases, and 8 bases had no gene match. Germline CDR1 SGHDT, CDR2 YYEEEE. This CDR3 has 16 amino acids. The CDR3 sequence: CASSREGGRSYNEQFF. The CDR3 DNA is TGTGCCAGCAGCCGAGAAGGGGGCCGATCCTACAATGAGCAGTTCTTC.

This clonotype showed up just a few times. The CDR3 DNA follows: TGCGCCAGTAGAGATACGGGATCCTATAATTCACCCCTCCACTTT. Protein sequence: CASRDTGSYNSPLHF. The chain joins TRBV5-1 to TRBJ1-6; D not resolved. V dropped 8 bases and J dropped 1 base, with 13 bases sitting between them. This CDR3 region has 15 residues. CDR1 is SGHRS and CDR2 is YFSETQ in the germline V gene.

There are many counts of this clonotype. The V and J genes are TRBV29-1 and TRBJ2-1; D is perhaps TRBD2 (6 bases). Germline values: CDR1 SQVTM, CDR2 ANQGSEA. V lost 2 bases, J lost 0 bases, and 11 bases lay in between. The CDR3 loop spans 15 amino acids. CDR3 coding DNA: TGCAGCGTTGAACTGATGACTAGCTCCTACAATGAGCAGTTCTTC. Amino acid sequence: CSVELMTSSYNEQFF.

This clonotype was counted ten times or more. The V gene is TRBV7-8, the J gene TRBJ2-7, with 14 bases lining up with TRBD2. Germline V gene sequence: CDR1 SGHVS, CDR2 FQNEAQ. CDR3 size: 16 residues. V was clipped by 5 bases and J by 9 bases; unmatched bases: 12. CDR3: CASSRVGLAGDKAQYV. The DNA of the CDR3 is TGTGCCAGCAGCCGTGTGGGACTAGCGGGGGATAAGGCGCAGTACGTC.

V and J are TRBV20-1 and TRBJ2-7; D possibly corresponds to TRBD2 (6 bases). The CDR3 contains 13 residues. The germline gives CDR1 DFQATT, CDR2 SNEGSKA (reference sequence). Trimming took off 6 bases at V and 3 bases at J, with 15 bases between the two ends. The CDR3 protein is CSASGTQSYEQYF. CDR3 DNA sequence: TGCAGTGCGTCCGGGACTCAAAGCTACGAGCAGTACTTC.

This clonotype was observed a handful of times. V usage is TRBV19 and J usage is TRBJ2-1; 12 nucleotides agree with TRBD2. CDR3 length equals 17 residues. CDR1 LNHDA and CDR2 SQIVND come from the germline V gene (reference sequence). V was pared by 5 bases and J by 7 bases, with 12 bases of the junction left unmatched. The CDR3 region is CASSDTTSGRFGNEQFF. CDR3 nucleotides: TGTGCCAGTAGTGATACTACTAGCGGGAGGTTTGGAAATGAGCAGTTCTTC. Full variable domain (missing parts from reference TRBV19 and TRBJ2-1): DGGITQSPKYLFRKEGQNVTLSCEQNLNHDAMYWYRQDPGQGLRLIYYSQIVNDFQKGDIAEGYSVSREKKESFPLTVTSAQKNPTAFYLCASSDTTSGRFGNEQFFGPGTRLTVL.

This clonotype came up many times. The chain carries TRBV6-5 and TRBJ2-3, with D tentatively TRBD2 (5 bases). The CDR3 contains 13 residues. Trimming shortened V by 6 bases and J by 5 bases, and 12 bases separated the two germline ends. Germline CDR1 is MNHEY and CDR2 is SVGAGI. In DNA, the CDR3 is TGTGCCAGCAGCCGGACTCCCTTAGATACGCAGTATTTT. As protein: CASSRTPLDTQYF.

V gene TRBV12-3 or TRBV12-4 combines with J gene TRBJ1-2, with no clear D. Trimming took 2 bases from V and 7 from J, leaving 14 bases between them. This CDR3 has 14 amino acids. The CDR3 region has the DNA TGTGCCAGCAGTTTATCGGTTAGGGCTGGTGGCTACACCTTC. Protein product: CASSLSVRAGGYTF.

The CDR3 coding sequence is TGTGCCAGCAGCTCGGCGGGACAGGTTCCTGGTCAGACCCAGTACTTC. Its translation is CASSSAGQVPGQTQYF. V and J are TRBV5-5 and TRBJ2-5; 8 bases are shared with TRBD1. Germline V CDR1 and CDR2: SGHKS, YYEKEE (reference sequence). The CDR3 is 16 residues long. V lost 3 bases, J lost 6 bases, and 13 bases stayed unmatched.

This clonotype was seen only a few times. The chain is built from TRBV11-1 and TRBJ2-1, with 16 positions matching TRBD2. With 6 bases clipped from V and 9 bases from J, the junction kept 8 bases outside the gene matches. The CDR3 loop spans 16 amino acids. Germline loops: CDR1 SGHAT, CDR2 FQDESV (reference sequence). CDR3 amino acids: CASSTGGLAGGGEQFF. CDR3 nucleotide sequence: TGTGCCAGCAGTACCGGGGGACTAGCGGGAGGGGGTGAGCAGTTCTTC.

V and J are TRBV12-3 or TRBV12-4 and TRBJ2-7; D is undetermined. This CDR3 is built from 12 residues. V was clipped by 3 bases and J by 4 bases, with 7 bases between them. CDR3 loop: CASSFEEYEQYV. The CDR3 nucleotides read TGTGCCAGCAGTTTTGAGGAGTACGAGCAGTACGTC.

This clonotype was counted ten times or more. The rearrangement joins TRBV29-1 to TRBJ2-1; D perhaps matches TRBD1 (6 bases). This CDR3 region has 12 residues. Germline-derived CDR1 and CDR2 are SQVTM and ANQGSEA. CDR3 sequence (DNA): TGCGGGAGCCGGGACAACTACAATGAGCAGTTCTTC. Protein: CGSRDNYNEQFF.

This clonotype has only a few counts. This CDR3 reads CASSQEGDLRNEQFF. In nucleotides, the CDR3 is TGCGCCAGCAGCCAAGAAGGGGACCTCCGCAATGAGCAGTTCTTC. The chain employs TRBV4-3 and TRBJ2-1; D is perhaps TRBD1 or TRBD2 (5 bases each). V lost 0 bases and J lost 6, with 12 bases in between. CDR1 is LGHNA and CDR2 is YSLEER in the germline V gene. The CDR3 consists of 15 residues.

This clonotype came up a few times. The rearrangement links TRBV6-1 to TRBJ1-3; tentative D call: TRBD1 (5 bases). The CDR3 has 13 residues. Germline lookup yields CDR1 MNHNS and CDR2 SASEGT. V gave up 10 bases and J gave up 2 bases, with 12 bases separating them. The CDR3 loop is CATRKTAGNTIYF. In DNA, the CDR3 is TGTGCCACCCGAAAGACAGCTGGAAACACCATATATTTT.

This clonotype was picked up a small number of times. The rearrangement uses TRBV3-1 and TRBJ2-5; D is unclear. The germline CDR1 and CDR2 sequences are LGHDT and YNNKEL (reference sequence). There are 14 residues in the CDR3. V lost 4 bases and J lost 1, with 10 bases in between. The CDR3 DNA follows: TGTGCCAGCAGCCCCCGGGTCGGCCAAGAGACCCAGTACTTC. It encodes CASSPRVGQETQYF.

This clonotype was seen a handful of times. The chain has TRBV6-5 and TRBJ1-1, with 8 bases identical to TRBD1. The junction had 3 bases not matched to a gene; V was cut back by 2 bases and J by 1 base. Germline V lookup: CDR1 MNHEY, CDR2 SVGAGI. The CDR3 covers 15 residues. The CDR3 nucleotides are TGTGCCAGCAGTTACCCCGGACAGGGGAACACTGAAGCTTTCTTT. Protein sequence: CASSYPGQGNTEAFF.